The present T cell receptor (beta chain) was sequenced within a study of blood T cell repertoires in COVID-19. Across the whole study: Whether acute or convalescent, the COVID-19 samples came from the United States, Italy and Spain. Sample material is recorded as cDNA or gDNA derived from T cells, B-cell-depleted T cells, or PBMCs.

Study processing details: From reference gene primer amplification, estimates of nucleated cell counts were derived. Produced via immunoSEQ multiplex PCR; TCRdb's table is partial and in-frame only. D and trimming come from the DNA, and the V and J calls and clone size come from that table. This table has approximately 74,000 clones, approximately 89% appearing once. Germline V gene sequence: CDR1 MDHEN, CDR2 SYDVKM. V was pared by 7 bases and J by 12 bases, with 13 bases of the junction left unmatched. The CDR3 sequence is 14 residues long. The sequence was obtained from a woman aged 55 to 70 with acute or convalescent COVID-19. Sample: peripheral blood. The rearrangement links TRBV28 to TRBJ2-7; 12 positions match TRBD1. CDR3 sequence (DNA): TGTGCCAGCACCCCAGGGACAGGGGGCTCCCTCTTGTACTTC. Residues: CASTPGTGGSLLYF.